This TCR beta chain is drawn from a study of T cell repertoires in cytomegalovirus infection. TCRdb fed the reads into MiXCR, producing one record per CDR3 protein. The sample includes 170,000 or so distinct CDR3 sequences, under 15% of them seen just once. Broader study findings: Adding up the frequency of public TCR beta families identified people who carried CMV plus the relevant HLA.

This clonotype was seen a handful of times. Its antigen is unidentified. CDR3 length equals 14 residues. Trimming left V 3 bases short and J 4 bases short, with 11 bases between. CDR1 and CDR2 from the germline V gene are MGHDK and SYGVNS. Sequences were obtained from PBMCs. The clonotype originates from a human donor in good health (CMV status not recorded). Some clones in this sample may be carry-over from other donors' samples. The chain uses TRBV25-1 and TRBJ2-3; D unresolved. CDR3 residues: CASSETATADTQYF. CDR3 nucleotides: TGTGCCAGCAGTGAGACTGCCACCGCAGATACGCAGTATTTT.